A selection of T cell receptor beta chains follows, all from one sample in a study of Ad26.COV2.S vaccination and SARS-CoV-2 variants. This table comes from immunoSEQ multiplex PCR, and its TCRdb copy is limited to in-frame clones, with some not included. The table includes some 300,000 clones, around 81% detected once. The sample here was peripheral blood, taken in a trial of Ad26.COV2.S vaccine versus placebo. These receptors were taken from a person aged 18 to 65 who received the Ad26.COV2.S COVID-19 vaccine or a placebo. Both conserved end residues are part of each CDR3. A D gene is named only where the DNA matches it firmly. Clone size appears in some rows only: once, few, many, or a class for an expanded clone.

cdr3_nt: TGTGCCAGCAGTCCGAGGGACCGACTCGCGCTGCAGCCCCAGCATTTT
cdr3_aa: CASSPRDRLALQPQHF
clone_size: few
v_call: TRBV27
j_call: TRBJ1-5
d_call: .

cdr3_nt: TGTGCCAGCAGTTTGGGCAGCGAGTTGAACACCGGGGAGCTGTTTTTT
cdr3_aa: CASSLGSELNTGELFF
clone_size: .
v_call: TRBV28
j_call: TRBJ2-2
d_call: .

cdr3_nt: TGTGCCAGCAGCCCGACAGGGCGGGAGACCCAGTACTTC
cdr3_aa: CASSPTGRETQYF
clone_size: .
v_call: TRBV9
j_call: TRBJ2-5
d_call: TRBD1

cdr3_nt: TGCGCCAGCAGCCAAGGGGGCCCAGGGACTTTTGTGGCTGAAGCTTTCTTT
cdr3_aa: CASSQGGPGTFVAEAFF
clone_size: once
v_call: TRBV4-1
j_call: TRBJ1-1
d_call: .

cdr3_nt: TGTGCCAGCAGGCGGGCAGGCAATAAGAACACTGAAGCTTTCTTT
cdr3_aa: CASRRAGNKNTEAFF
clone_size: .
v_call: TRBV2
j_call: TRBJ1-1
d_call: .

cdr3_nt: TGTGCCAGCAGCGGGGGGTTAGATACGCAGTATTTT
cdr3_aa: CASSGGLDTQYF
clone_size: .
v_call: TRBV11-2
j_call: TRBJ2-3
d_call: .

cdr3_nt: TGTGCCAGCTCACCACCACATCAGGGGTTAGAGGAAAAACTGTTTTTT
cdr3_aa: CASSPPHQGLEEKLFF
clone_size: .
v_call: TRBV18
j_call: TRBJ1-4
d_call: .

cdr3_nt: TGTGCCAGCAGCTCCCCCCGGTACACTGAAGCTTTCTTT
cdr3_aa: CASSSPRYTEAFF
clone_size: .
v_call: TRBV28
j_call: TRBJ1-1
d_call: .

cdr3_nt: TGTGCCAGCAGCGCTCCGTCCCAGGGCAACACTGAAGCTTTCTTT
cdr3_aa: CASSAPSQGNTEAFF
clone_size: .
v_call: TRBV9
j_call: TRBJ1-1
d_call: .

cdr3_nt: TGTGCTAGTGGCTCAGGGGACCCGAATGAAAAACTGTTTTTT
cdr3_aa: CASGSGDPNEKLFF
clone_size: .
v_call: TRBV12-5
j_call: TRBJ1-4
d_call: .

cdr3_nt: TGTGCCAGCAGCCCTGACGTGAGAAGCTCCTATAATTCACCCCTCCACTTT
cdr3_aa: CASSPDVRSSYNSPLHF
clone_size: once
v_call: TRBV7-9
j_call: TRBJ1-6
d_call: .

cdr3_nt: TGCAGCGTTGGTATAGGCTTCTCCTACAATGAGCAGTTCTTC
cdr3_aa: CSVGIGFSYNEQFF
clone_size: .
v_call: TRBV29-1
j_call: TRBJ2-1
d_call: .

cdr3_nt: TGTGCCAGTAGTTTGACGGGCACAGATACGCAGTATTTT
cdr3_aa: CASSLTGTDTQYF
clone_size: few
v_call: TRBV19
j_call: TRBJ2-3
d_call: .

cdr3_nt: TGTGCCACACCCTGGTTACTCACAGATACGCAGTATTTT
cdr3_aa: CATPWLLTDTQYF
clone_size: .
v_call: TRBV21-1
j_call: TRBJ2-3
d_call: .

cdr3_nt: TGTGCCAGCAGCGGACCCACAGGGGCGGGTAATGAAAAACTGTTTTTT
cdr3_aa: CASSGPTGAGNEKLFF
clone_size: .
v_call: TRBV9
j_call: TRBJ1-4
d_call: TRBD1

cdr3_nt: TGCGCCAGCCGGTCAGGGCAGGGTAGGATGGGGAATTCACCCCTCCACTTT
cdr3_aa: CASRSGQGRMGNSPLHF
clone_size: .
v_call: TRBV5-1
j_call: TRBJ1-6
d_call: .

cdr3_nt: TGTGCCAGCGGGGTGGCCACTGAAGCTTTCTTT
cdr3_aa: CASGVATEAFF
clone_size: .
v_call: TRBV2
j_call: TRBJ1-1
d_call: .

cdr3_nt: TGTGCCAGCAGCCCCCGGGGGGGAGCGAAATCTGGAAACACCATATATTTT
cdr3_aa: CASSPRGGAKSGNTIYF
clone_size: .
v_call: TRBV3-1/TRBV3-2
j_call: TRBJ1-3
d_call: .

cdr3_nt: TGTGCCAGCTCACCCTACCCAATCTTCACCGGGGAGCTGTTTTTT
cdr3_aa: CASSPYPIFTGELFF
clone_size: .
v_call: TRBV18
j_call: TRBJ2-2
d_call: .

cdr3_nt: TGTGCCAGCAGTTCCCCGTTGGGGCGTGAGCAGTACTTC
cdr3_aa: CASSSPLGREQYF
clone_size: .
v_call: TRBV6-5
j_call: TRBJ2-7
d_call: .

cdr3_nt: TGTGCCAGCAGCGAGACCCCGGACTCTGGAAACACCATATATTTT
cdr3_aa: CASSETPDSGNTIYF
clone_size: few
v_call: TRBV6-5
j_call: TRBJ1-3
d_call: .

cdr3_nt: TGCGCCAGCAGTGGACAGGGAGACTCTGGAAACACCATATATTTT
cdr3_aa: CASSGQGDSGNTIYF
clone_size: .
v_call: TRBV10-1
j_call: TRBJ1-3
d_call: TRBD1

cdr3_nt: TGTGCCAGCAGCCCGTCCAGGGCGACCGTTGAAGCTTTCTTT
cdr3_aa: CASSPSRATVEAFF
clone_size: .
v_call: TRBV7-2
j_call: TRBJ1-1
d_call: .

cdr3_nt: TGTGCCAGCAGTCGAACCGGGGGGATCTATGGCTACACCTTC
cdr3_aa: CASSRTGGIYGYTF
clone_size: many
v_call: TRBV6-5
j_call: TRBJ1-2
d_call: .

cdr3_nt: TGTGCCACCAGTAGCCGGGACCATTATAGCAATCAGCCCCAGCATTTT
cdr3_aa: CATSSRDHYSNQPQHF
clone_size: .
v_call: TRBV24-1
j_call: TRBJ1-5
d_call: .

cdr3_nt: TGTGCCAGCAGCCCTGGAAATACGCAGTATTTT
cdr3_aa: CASSPGNTQYF
clone_size: .
v_call: TRBV11-2
j_call: TRBJ2-3
d_call: .

cdr3_nt: TGTGCCACCTCGACCGCACTGGGCGGGGAGCTGTTTTTT
cdr3_aa: CATSTALGGELFF
clone_size: .
v_call: TRBV9
j_call: TRBJ2-2
d_call: .

cdr3_nt: TGTGCCAGCAGTTACTCGAGAGTGAATCAGCCCCAGCATTTT
cdr3_aa: CASSYSRVNQPQHF
clone_size: .
v_call: TRBV6-6
j_call: TRBJ1-5
d_call: .

cdr3_nt: TGTGCCAGTAGTAACCCGGGACAGGGGGCAGAGACCCAGTACTTC
cdr3_aa: CASSNPGQGAETQYF
clone_size: .
v_call: TRBV19
j_call: TRBJ2-5
d_call: TRBD1

cdr3_nt: TGTGCCACCAGCAGACTGTCAGGGGGACGCCAAGAGACCCAGTACTTC
cdr3_aa: CATSRLSGGRQETQYF
clone_size: .
v_call: TRBV15
j_call: TRBJ2-5
d_call: TRBD1

cdr3_nt: TGTGCCAGCAGCTTAGTCCCAGGCTATAGCAATCAGCCCCAGCATTTT
cdr3_aa: CASSLVPGYSNQPQHF
clone_size: .
v_call: TRBV7-8
j_call: TRBJ1-5
d_call: .

cdr3_nt: TGTGCCAGCGCCCCAGGGGGCCCGGACACTGAAGCTTTCTTT
cdr3_aa: CASAPGGPDTEAFF
clone_size: .
v_call: TRBV27
j_call: TRBJ1-1
d_call: TRBD1

cdr3_nt: TGTGCCAGCAGTTACGTAGCGGTTGAAAAACTGTTTTTT
cdr3_aa: CASSYVAVEKLFF
clone_size: .
v_call: TRBV6-6
j_call: TRBJ1-4
d_call: .

cdr3_nt: TGTGCCAGCAGCTTGCGGGGACAGGGCGGTTCACCCCTCCACTTT
cdr3_aa: CASSLRGQGGSPLHF
clone_size: once
v_call: TRBV11-3
j_call: TRBJ1-6
d_call: TRBD1

cdr3_nt: TGTGCCAGCTCACCAATACAGGCAGAAAACACCGGGGAGCTGTTTTTT
cdr3_aa: CASSPIQAENTGELFF
clone_size: .
v_call: TRBV18
j_call: TRBJ2-2
d_call: .

cdr3_nt: TGTGCCAGCAGCCTGAAGGGGGGGGGAGAGACCCAGTACTTC
cdr3_aa: CASSLKGGGETQYF
clone_size: .
v_call: TRBV3-1/TRBV3-2
j_call: TRBJ2-5
d_call: .

cdr3_nt: TGTGCCAGCAGCCATTCCGGGGTCACTGAAGCTTTCTTT
cdr3_aa: CASSHSGVTEAFF
clone_size: .
v_call: TRBV12-3/TRBV12-4
j_call: TRBJ1-1
d_call: .

cdr3_nt: TGCGCCAGCAGCTTAACTGCCTCTGGGGCCAACGTCCTGACTTTC
cdr3_aa: CASSLTASGANVLTF
clone_size: .
v_call: TRBV5-1
j_call: TRBJ2-6
d_call: .

cdr3_nt: TGCGCCAGCAGCCAATACCCGGACAGAATCACCGGGGAGCTGTTTTTT
cdr3_aa: CASSQYPDRITGELFF
clone_size: .
v_call: TRBV4-1
j_call: TRBJ2-2
d_call: .

cdr3_nt: TGTGCCAGCAGCCAAGATGAGGGGACAGCTAATTCACCCCTCCACTTT
cdr3_aa: CASSQDEGTANSPLHF
clone_size: many
v_call: TRBV4-2
j_call: TRBJ1-6
d_call: TRBD1

cdr3_nt: TGTGCCAGCAGCCCTGGACAGGGGAGTGCTGGAAACACCATATATTTT
cdr3_aa: CASSPGQGSAGNTIYF
clone_size: .
v_call: TRBV7-6
j_call: TRBJ1-3
d_call: TRBD1

cdr3_nt: TGTGCCAGCAGAGGTAACAGGCCTTACTATGGCTACACCTTC
cdr3_aa: CASRGNRPYYGYTF
clone_size: .
v_call: TRBV6-5
j_call: TRBJ1-2
d_call: .

cdr3_nt: TGTGCCAGCAGCTTAGTGGTTTTGGGGAACACTGAAGCTTTCTTT
cdr3_aa: CASSLVVLGNTEAFF
clone_size: .
v_call: TRBV11-3
j_call: TRBJ1-1
d_call: .

cdr3_nt: TGTGCCAGCAGCCAGGCCGCGCGCCCATCCGAGACGGCCCTCCACTTT
cdr3_aa: CASSQAARPSETALHF
clone_size: .
v_call: TRBV4-2
j_call: TRBJ1-6
d_call: .

cdr3_nt: TGTGCCAGCACCTTGAGCGGGGGGGCCTGGGAGACCCAGTACTTC
cdr3_aa: CASTLSGGAWETQYF
clone_size: .
v_call: TRBV5-6
j_call: TRBJ2-5
d_call: TRBD2